Below are 32 T cell receptor beta chains sequenced from a single sample in a study of T cell responses to AZD1222 COVID-19 vaccine. Only in-frame clones appear in the TCRdb table, and some are missing; sequencing was by immunoSEQ multiplex PCR. Of about 140,000 clones listed, about 90% are singletons. The sample was peripheral blood, taken 28 days after the second dose of the MenACWY control vaccine. These receptor sequences come from an adult who received the MenACWY meningococcal vaccine as a control.

The genes are TRBV19 and TRBJ2-5; TRBD1 might be the D (5 bases). V was trimmed by 3 bases and J by 1 base, leaving 15 bases between them. From germline, CDR1 is LNHDA and CDR2 SQIVND (reference sequence). This CDR3 contains 16 residues. The CDR3 region has the DNA TGTGCCAGTAGTATCACGACAGAGCCGGGCCAAGAGACCCAGTACTTC. The encoded protein is CASSITTEPGQETQYF.

V and J are TRBV9 and TRBJ1-4; no definite D call. The CDR3 sequence is 15 residues long. The germline CDR1 and CDR2 sequences are SGDLS and YYNGEE. With 0 bases removed from V and 7 bases from J, the gap between germline ends came to 13 bases. The CDR3 loop reads CASSVETSSSEKLFF. The CDR3 DNA reads as TGTGCCAGCAGCGTAGAGACATCGAGCAGTGAAAAACTGTTTTTT.

Worth noting for this clone: Relative to the germline gene, one junction end is altered; a read error may explain this. The rearrangement joins TRBV6-4 to TRBJ2-7; TRBD2 agrees at 13 bases. Germline CDR1 is MRHNA and CDR2 is SNTAGT. The CDR3 length is 17 residues. The CDR3 DNA follows: TGTGCCAGCAGTGACCCGACAGGGGCCAAACTAGCGGGGGGGTTGGTTTTC. This codes for CASSDPTGAKLAGGLVF.

The chain joins TRBV7-2 to TRBJ1-1, with TRBD1 identical over 7 bases. Germline V gene sequence: CDR1 SGHTA, CDR2 FQGNSA. The CDR3 totals 13 residues. The J segment lost 11 bases and the V segment lost 5 bases, leaving 11 bases of the junction unmatched. CDR3 loop: CASSAQEGTEAFF. CDR3 in DNA: TGTGCCAGCAGCGCCCAGGAAGGGACAGAGGCTTTCTTT.

The chain links TRBV19 to TRBJ2-3; D gene ambiguous. CDR1 is LNHDA and CDR2 is SQIVND in the germline V gene (reference sequence). V was clipped by 3 bases and J by 1 base, with 11 bases between them. This CDR3 spans 15 amino acids. CDR3 DNA: TGTGCCAGTAGTATGGTCGGGCCACGCACAGATACGCAGTATTTT. This translates into CASSMVGPRTDTQYF.

V is TRBV28 and J is TRBJ2-2; D might be TRBD2 (6 bases). V lost 3 bases, J lost 5 bases, and 19 bases lay in between. The CDR3 covers 17 residues. CDR1 MDHEN and CDR2 SYDVKM come from the germline V gene. The CDR3 DNA reads as TGTGCCAGCAGTTTCCTTAAGACCGAGAGCGGGACCGGGGAGCTGTTTTTT. Its protein is CASSFLKTESGTGELFF.

The chain is built from TRBV5-4 and TRBJ2-7; D uncertain. The V end was cut by 4 bases, the J end by 6 bases, with 17 bases between. The CDR3 extends over 14 amino acids. CDR1 is SGHNT and CDR2 is YYREEE in the germline V gene (reference sequence). CDR3 loop: CASSQSTDRPEQYF. The CDR3 bases are TGTGCCAGCAGCCAGTCGACGGATCGCCCCGAGCAGTACTTC.

This chain links TRBV7-2 with TRBJ1-5; 8 nucleotides align to TRBD1. The V gene's germline CDR1 is SGHTA and CDR2 FQGNSA. Trimming at V came to 3 bases and at J to 5 bases, leaving 3 bases not matched to a gene. This CDR3 has 14 amino acids. CDR3 coding DNA: TGTGCCAGCAGCTTTGACAGGGGCTATCAGCCCCAGCATTTT. Its translation is CASSFDRGYQPQHF.

The gene calls are TRBV18 and TRBJ1-1; D uncertain. The CDR3 length is 12 residues. Germline loops: CDR1 KGHSH, CDR2 LQKENI. The ends were cut back, 3 bases at V and 6 bases at J, with 8 bases in the middle. CDR3 DNA: TGTGCCAGCTCACCCTTGAGCTCTGAAGCTTTCTTT. Protein sequence: CASSPLSSEAFF.

The rearrangement links TRBV6-1 to TRBJ2-3; D not resolved. Germline V lookup: CDR1 MNHNS, CDR2 SASEGT. The CDR3 is made up of 15 amino acids. V was trimmed by 1 base and J by 8 bases, leaving 16 bases between them. DNA for the CDR3: TGTGCCAGCAGTGAAGAAATCGGGCTCCCCGGTACGCAGTATTTT. Translating it yields CASSEEIGLPGTQYF.

The V and J genes are TRBV5-1 and TRBJ2-3; TRBD2 matches at 9 bases. V shed 2 bases and J 0 bases; nucleotides not matched to a gene: 1. Germline CDR1 SGHRS, CDR2 YFSETQ. The length of the CDR3 is 15 residues. The CDR3 DNA is TGCGCCAGCAGCTTTAGCGGGAGAAGCACAGATACGCAGTATTTT. It translates to CASSFSGRSTDTQYF. The full variable domain, its missing parts supplied by reference TRBV5-1 and TRBJ2-3, is KAGVTQTPRYLIKTRGQQVTLSCSPISGHRSVSWYQQTPGQGLQFLFEYFSETQRNKGNFPGRFSGRQFSNSRSEMNVSTLELGDSALYLCASSFSGRSTDTQYFGPGTRLTVL.

In this sample, this clone turned up once. This CDR3 reads CASSPASGQFLGQFF. DNA for the CDR3: TGTGCCAGCTCACCAGCTAGCGGGCAATTCCTGGGGCAGTTCTTC. The chain carries TRBV18 and TRBJ2-1; 8 positions match TRBD2. V dropped 2 bases and J dropped 12; count of bases not matched to a gene: 12. The CDR3 length is 15 residues. The germline V gene encodes CDR1 KGHSH and CDR2 LQKENI. The whole variable domain, remainder taken from reference TRBV18 and TRBJ2-1, is NAGVMQNPRHLVRRRGQEARLRCSPMKGHSHVYWYRQLPEEGLKFMVYLQKENIIDESGMPKERFSAEFPKEGPSILRIQQVVRGDSAAYFCASSPASGQFLGQFFGPGTRLTVL.

The chain links TRBV6-5 to TRBJ1-4; the match to TRBD1 covers 10 bases. Germline loops: CDR1 MNHEY, CDR2 SVGAGI. CDR3 length: 14 residues. The V and J ends lost 6 bases and 7 bases, in that order; junction bases with no gene match: 5. This chain's CDR3 is CASRRDRGGEKLFF. The CDR3 coding sequence is TGTGCCAGCAGGCGGGACAGGGGTGGTGAAAAACTGTTTTTT.

V usage is TRBV10-1 and J usage is TRBJ2-7; TRBD2 agrees at 8 bases. The V gene's germline CDR1 is WNHNN and CDR2 SYGVQD (reference sequence). The CDR3 sequence is 14 residues long. V was clipped by 3 bases and J by 0 bases; unmatched bases: 1. For the CDR3, the DNA is TGCGCCAGCAGTGAAAGCGGGAGCTCCTACGAGCAGTACTTC. Amino acids: CASSESGSSYEQYF.

This clone was seen once. The chain employs TRBV18 and TRBJ1-2, with TRBD1 as a possible D gene (6 bases). V lost 0 bases to trimming and J lost 5 bases, with 10 bases between them. This CDR3 spans 14 amino acids. Germline V gives CDR1 KGHSH, CDR2 LQKENI. In nucleotides, the CDR3 is TGTGCCAGCTCACCACCAGGGACACCTTATGGCTACACCTTC. Protein sequence: CASSPPGTPYGYTF.

This clone was counted a few times. The chain links TRBV11-2 to TRBJ2-7, with 8 bases lining up with TRBD2. CDR3 length: 14 amino acids. The germline CDR1 and CDR2 sequences are SGHAT and FQNNGV. The trim removed 5 bases at V and 7 bases at J, leaving 10 bases unmatched. CDR3 amino acids: CASSTAGAGLEQYF. The CDR3 DNA reads as TGTGCCAGCAGCACAGCGGGAGCGGGGTTAGAGCAGTACTTC.

This chain connects TRBV6-5 to TRBJ2-1; D might be TRBD1 or TRBD2, each matching 6 bases. The CDR3 is made up of 14 amino acids. Trimming stripped 3 bases from V and 9 bases from J, with 15 bases between. Germline CDR1 is MNHEY and CDR2 is SVGAGI. The CDR3 sequence is CASSYRGLGGEQFF. Written as DNA, the CDR3 is TGTGCCAGCAGTTATCGGGGGCTGGGGGGTGAGCAGTTCTTC.

This clone was seen a single time. V usage is TRBV7-3 and J usage is TRBJ2-3, with 7 bases fitting TRBD2. The CDR3 extends over 16 amino acids. Germline V gene data show CDR1 as SGHTA and CDR2 as FQGTGA. V dropped 1 base and J dropped 0; count of bases not matched to a gene: 4. CDR3 loop: CASSLIAGESTDTQYF. Here the CDR3 DNA reads TGTGCCAGCAGCTTAATTGCGGGGGAGAGCACAGATACGCAGTATTTT. Together with reference TRBV7-3 and TRBJ2-3, the CDR3 gives the full variable domain: GAGVSQTPSNKVTEKGKYVELRCDPISGHTALYWYRQSLGQGPEFLIYFQGTGAADDSGLPNDRFFAVRPEGSVSTLKIQRTERGDSAVYLCASSLIAGESTDTQYFGPGTRLTVL.

The rearrangement uses TRBV12-1 and TRBJ1-4. TRBV12-1 is marked as a pseudogene. This CDR3 is built from 15 residues. This CDR3 reads CASSFGGGDDEKLFF. The CDR3 nucleotides read TGTGCCAGCAGCTTTGGGGGGGGAGATGATGAAAAACTGTTTTTT.

This clone appeared a single time. The chain links TRBV28 to TRBJ2-7; D uncertain. Germline V CDR1 and CDR2: MDHEN, SYDVKM. CDR3 length: 14 amino acids. Trimming removed 5 bases from V and 1 base from J, with 12 bases in between. In nucleotides, the CDR3 is TGTGCCAGCAGTCCCCGACCAGATTCCTACGAGCAGTACTTC. It yields the protein CASSPRPDSYEQYF.

The chain couples TRBV7-3 to TRBJ2-5; no clear D. This CDR3 contains 13 residues. Trimming removed 1 base from V and 5 bases from J, with 8 bases in between. The germline V gene has CDR1 SGHTA and CDR2 FQGTGA. The CDR3 nucleotides are TGTGCCAGCAGCTTAATTGTAGGGGAGACCCAGTACTTC. It is translated as CASSLIVGETQYF.

The rearrangement uses TRBV2 and TRBJ1-1; no reliable D call. CDR3 size: 11 residues. V dropped 4 bases and J dropped 7 bases, with 7 bases sitting between them. The V gene's germline CDR1 is SNHLY and CDR2 FYNNEI. The chain's CDR3 is CASSAEVEAFF. In DNA, the CDR3 is TGTGCCAGCAGTGCGGAGGTTGAAGCTTTCTTT.

This rearrangement joins TRBV5-1 to TRBJ2-2, with TRBD1 matching 10 bases. CDR1 and CDR2 (germline): SGHRS, YFSETQ. This CDR3 has 15 residues. J was trimmed by 7 bases and V by 0 bases; bases with no gene match: 3. The DNA of the CDR3 is TGCGCCAGCAGCTTGGGACAGGGGGCGAGCGGGGAGCTGTTTTTT. Translation gives CASSLGQGASGELFF.

This rearrangement joins TRBV5-1 to TRBJ2-1; the D gene is possibly TRBD2 (6 bases). Deletions cut 0 bases from V and 8 bases from J, with 12 bases between. This CDR3 contains 14 residues. Germline V lookup: CDR1 SGHRS, CDR2 YFSETQ. The CDR3 reads CASSLGGRGDEQFF. The DNA for the CDR3 is TGCGCCAGCAGCTTGGGGGGACGCGGGGATGAGCAGTTCTTC.

V usage is TRBV6-5 and J usage is TRBJ2-3; D perhaps matches TRBD1 (6 bases). The germline CDR1 and CDR2 sequences are MNHEY and SVGAGI. CDR3 length: 16 amino acids. With 0 bases removed from V and 0 bases from J, the gap between germline ends came to 10 bases. DNA for the CDR3: TGTGCCAGCAGTTACTCATTTACAGGGAGCACAGATACGCAGTATTTT. Amino acids: CASSYSFTGSTDTQYF.

The rearrangement uses TRBV3-1 (or the pseudogene TRBV3-2) and TRBJ2-7, with 10 bases that match TRBD1. Losses at the gene ends were 1 base for V and 4 bases for J; bases not matched to a gene: 4. The length of the CDR3 is 15 residues. Germline CDR1 reads LGHDT; CDR2 reads YNNKEL (reference sequence). This CDR3 is CASSQGDRGRYEQYF. The CDR3 coding sequence is TGTGCCAGCAGCCAAGGGGACAGGGGAAGGTACGAGCAGTACTTC.

The chain couples TRBV19 to TRBJ2-5; 8 bases match TRBD2. V shed 3 bases, J shed 4 bases, and the junction held 4 bases outside the gene matches. Germline loops: CDR1 LNHDA, CDR2 SQIVND (reference sequence). The CDR3 consists of 14 residues. As DNA, the CDR3 is TGTGCCAGTAGTATTGGACTAGCCCGAGAGACCCAGTACTTC. This translates into CASSIGLARETQYF.

The V call is TRBV19, the J call TRBJ2-7; TRBD1 or TRBD2 may be the D gene (5 bases each). Germline values: CDR1 LNHDA, CDR2 SQIVND (reference sequence). The CDR3 length is 14 residues. Trimming took 1 base from V and 2 from J, leaving 9 bases between them. The CDR3 DNA reads TGTGCCAGTAGTATAGCAACGGGACCCTACGAGCAGTACTTC. Translation gives CASSIATGPYEQYF.

This clone came up once. V is TRBV10-3 and J is TRBJ2-1, with 7 bases matching TRBD1. Germline V CDR1 and CDR2: ENHRY, SYGVKD. Trimming took 9 bases from V and 6 from J; bases not matched to a gene: 8. The CDR3 is 13 residues long. CDR3 protein: CAIAAQGTNEQFF. The CDR3 nucleotides read TGTGCCATTGCGGCACAGGGGACCAATGAGCAGTTCTTC.

The rearrangement uses TRBV24-1 and TRBJ2-5; D might be TRBD1 (6 bases). The CDR3 runs to 13 residues. Germline V gives CDR1 KGHDR, CDR2 SFDVKD. V dropped 9 bases and J dropped 0 bases, with 10 bases sitting between them. DNA of the CDR3: TGTGCCACCCGGGACATAAACCAAGAGACCCAGTACTTC. Protein product: CATRDINQETQYF.

The chain uses TRBV28 and TRBJ2-7, with D maybe TRBD2 (7 bases). The CDR3 is 13 residues long. Germline assignment: CDR1 MDHEN and CDR2 SYDVKM. The V end lost 8 bases, the J end lost 2 bases, and 13 bases lay between the germline ends. CDR3 DNA sequence: TGTGCCAGCTCCGAGGGGGGGACCTACGAGCAGTACTTC. Translated, it gives CASSEGGTYEQYF.

This chain joins TRBV2 and TRBJ1-1; 7 nucleotides match TRBD1. The CDR3 totals 13 residues. The germline V gene encodes CDR1 SNHLY and CDR2 FYNNEI. The ends lost 10 bases at V and 0 bases at J; junction bases unmatched: 5. The CDR3 reads CATGTELNTEAFF. CDR3 in DNA: TGTGCCACCGGGACAGAACTGAACACTGAAGCTTTCTTT.